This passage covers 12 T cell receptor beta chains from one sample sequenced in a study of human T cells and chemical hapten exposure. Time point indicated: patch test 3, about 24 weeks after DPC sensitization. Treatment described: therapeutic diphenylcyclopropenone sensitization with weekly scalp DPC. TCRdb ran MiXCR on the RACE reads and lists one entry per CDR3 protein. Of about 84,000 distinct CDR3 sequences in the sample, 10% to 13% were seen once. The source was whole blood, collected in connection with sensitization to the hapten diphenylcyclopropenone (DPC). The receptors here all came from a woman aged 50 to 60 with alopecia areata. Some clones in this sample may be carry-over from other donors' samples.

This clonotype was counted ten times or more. CDR3 protein: CASNLQGTKTQYF. The CDR3 DNA is TGTGCCAGCAACCTTCAGGGGACCAAGACCCAGTACTTC. V is TRBV12-3 or TRBV12-4 and J is TRBJ2-5; perhaps TRBD1 as D (6 bases). The V end was cut by 7 bases, the J end by 6 bases, with 15 bases between. The CDR3 totals 13 residues.

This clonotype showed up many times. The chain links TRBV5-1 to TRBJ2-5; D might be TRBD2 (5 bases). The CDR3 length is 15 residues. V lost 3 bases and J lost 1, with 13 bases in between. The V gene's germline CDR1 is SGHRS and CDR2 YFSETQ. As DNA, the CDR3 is TGCGCCAGCAGCTCCCTCCCGGGATTCCAAGAGACCCAGTACTTC. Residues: CASSSLPGFQETQYF.

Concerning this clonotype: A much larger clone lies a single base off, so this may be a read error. CDR3 residues: CATTGYMITEAFF. The CDR3 coding sequence is TGTGCCACCACCGGGTATATGATCACTGAAGCTTTCTTT. The chain joins TRBV24-1 to TRBJ1-1; D not resolved. CDR3 length equals 13 residues. V gave up 8 bases and J gave up 4 bases, with 13 bases separating them. Looked up from germline, CDR1 is KGHDR and CDR2 is SFDVKD.

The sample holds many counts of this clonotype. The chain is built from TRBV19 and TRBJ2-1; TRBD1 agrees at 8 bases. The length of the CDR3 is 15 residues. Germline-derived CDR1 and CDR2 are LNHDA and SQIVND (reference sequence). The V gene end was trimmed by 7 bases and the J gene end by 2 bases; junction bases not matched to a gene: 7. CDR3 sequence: CASKIQGAAYNEQFF. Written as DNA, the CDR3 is TGTGCCAGTAAGATCCAGGGGGCAGCCTACAATGAGCAGTTCTTC.

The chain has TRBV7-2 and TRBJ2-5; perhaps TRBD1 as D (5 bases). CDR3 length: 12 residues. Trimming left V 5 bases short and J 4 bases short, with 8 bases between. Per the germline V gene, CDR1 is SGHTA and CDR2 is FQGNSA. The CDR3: CASSPDRETQYF. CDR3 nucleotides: TGTGCCAGCAGCCCCGACAGAGAGACCCAGTACTTC.

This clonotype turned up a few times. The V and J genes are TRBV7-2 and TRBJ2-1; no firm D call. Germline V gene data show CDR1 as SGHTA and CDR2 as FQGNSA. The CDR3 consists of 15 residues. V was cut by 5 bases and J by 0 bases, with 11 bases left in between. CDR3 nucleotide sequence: TGTGCCAGCAGCCCTCCCCCCCACTCCTACAATGAGCAGTTCTTC. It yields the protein CASSPPPHSYNEQFF.

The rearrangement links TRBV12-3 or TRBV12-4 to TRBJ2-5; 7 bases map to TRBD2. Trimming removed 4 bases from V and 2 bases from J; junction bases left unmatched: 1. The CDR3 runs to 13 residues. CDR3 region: CASSWTSQETQYF. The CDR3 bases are TGTGCCAGCAGTTGGACTAGTCAAGAGACCCAGTACTTC.

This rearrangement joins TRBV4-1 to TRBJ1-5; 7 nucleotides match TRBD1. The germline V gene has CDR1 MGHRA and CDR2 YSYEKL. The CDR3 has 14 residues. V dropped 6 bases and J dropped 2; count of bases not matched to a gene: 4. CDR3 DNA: TGCGCCAGCAGTTTCGGACAGGGCAATCAGCCCCAGCATTTT. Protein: CASSFGQGNQPQHF.

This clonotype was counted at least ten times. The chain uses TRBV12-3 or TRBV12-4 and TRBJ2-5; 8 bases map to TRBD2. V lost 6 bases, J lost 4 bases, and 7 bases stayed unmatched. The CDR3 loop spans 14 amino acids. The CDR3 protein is CASRSSGSGETQYF. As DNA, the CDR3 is TGTGCCAGCAGATCCAGCGGGAGTGGAGAGACCCAGTACTTC.

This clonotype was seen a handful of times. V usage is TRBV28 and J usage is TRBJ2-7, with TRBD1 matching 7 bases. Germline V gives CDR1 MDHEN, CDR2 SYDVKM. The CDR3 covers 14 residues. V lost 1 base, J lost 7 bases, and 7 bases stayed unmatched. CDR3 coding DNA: TGTGCCAGCAGTTTATCCGGGACAGCAAGAGAGCAGTACTTC. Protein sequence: CASSLSGTAREQYF.

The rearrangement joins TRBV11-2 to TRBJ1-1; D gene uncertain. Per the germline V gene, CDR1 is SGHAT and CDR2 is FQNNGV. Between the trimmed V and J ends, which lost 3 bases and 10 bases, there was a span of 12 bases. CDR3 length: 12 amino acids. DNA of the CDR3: TGTGCCAGCAGCTTCCTCCCCCGGGGAGCTTTCTTT. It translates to CASSFLPRGAFF.

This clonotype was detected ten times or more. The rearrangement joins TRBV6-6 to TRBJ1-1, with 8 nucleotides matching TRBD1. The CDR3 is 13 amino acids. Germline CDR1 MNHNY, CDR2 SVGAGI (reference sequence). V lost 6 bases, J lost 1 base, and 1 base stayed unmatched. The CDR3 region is CASRGTGNTEAFF. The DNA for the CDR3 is TGTGCCAGCAGGGGGACAGGGAACACTGAAGCTTTCTTT.